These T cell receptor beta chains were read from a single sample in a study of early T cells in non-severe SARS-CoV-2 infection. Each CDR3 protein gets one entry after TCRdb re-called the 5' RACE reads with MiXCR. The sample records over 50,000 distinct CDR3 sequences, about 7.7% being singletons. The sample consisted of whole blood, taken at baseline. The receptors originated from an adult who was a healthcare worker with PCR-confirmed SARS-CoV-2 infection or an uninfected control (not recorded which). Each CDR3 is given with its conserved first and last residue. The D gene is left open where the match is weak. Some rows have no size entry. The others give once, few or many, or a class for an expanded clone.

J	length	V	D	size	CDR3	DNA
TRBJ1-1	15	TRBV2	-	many	CASSVRGGGNTEAFF	TGTGCCAGCAGTGTAAGAGGAGGGGGGAACACTGAAGCTTTCTTT
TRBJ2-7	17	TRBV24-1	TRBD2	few	CATSDLYSGRKGYEQYF	TGTGCCACCAGTGATTTGTATAGCGGGAGAAAGGGCTACGAGCAGTACTTC
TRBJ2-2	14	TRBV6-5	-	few	CASSYGGAVGELFF	TGTGCCAGCAGTTATGGCGGGGCGGTCGGGGAGCTGTTTTTT
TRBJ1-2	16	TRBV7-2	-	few	CASSPDANFANYGYTF	TGTGCCAGCAGCCCCGATGCGAACTTTGCCAACTATGGCTACACCTTC
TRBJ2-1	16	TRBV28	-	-	CASNHEVGGTYNEQFF	TGTGCCAGCAACCATGAAGTAGGCGGGACCTACAATGAGCAGTTCTTC
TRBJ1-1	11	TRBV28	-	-	CASTLGTEAFF	TGTGCCAGCACCCTTGGCACTGAAGCTTTCTTT
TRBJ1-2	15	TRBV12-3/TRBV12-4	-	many	CASSLAREGPYGYTF	TGTGCCAGCAGTTTAGCGCGGGAGGGGCCCTATGGCTACACCTTC
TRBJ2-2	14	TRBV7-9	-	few	CASNPQGGTGELFF	TGTGCCAGCAACCCCCAAGGGGGGACCGGGGAGCTGTTTTTT
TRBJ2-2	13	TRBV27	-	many	CASSFGGTGELFF	TGTGCCAGCAGTTTCGGCGGCACCGGGGAGCTGTTTTTT
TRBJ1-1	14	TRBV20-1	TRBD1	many	CSAIPGTVNTEAFF	TGCAGTGCCATCCCCGGGACAGTGAACACTGAAGCTTTCTTT
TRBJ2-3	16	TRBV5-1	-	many	CASSLARDSKGDTQYF	TGCGCCAGCAGCTTGGCCCGGGACTCGAAAGGGGATACGCAGTATTTT
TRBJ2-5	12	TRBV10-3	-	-	CAILGGGETQYF	TGTGCCATCTTAGGGGGAGGAGAGACCCAGTACTTC
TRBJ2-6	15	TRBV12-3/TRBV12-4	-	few	CASSLPARVANVLTF	TGTGCCAGCAGTTTACCAGCCAGGGTGGCCAACGTCCTGACTTTC
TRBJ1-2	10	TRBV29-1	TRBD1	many	CSVTGLGYTF	TGCAGCGTGACAGGGCTTGGCTACACCTTC
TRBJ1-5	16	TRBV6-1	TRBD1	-	CASMWEGAYSNQPQHF	TGTGCCAGCATGTGGGAGGGGGCCTATAGCAATCAGCCCCAGCATTTT
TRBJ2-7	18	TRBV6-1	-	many	CASSATRRGNLGSYEQYF	TGTGCCAGCAGTGCAACCCGACGCGGGAATCTTGGATCCTACGAGCAGTACTTC
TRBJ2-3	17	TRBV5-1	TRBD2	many	CASSLGFPSGSTDTQYF	TGCGCCAGCAGCTTGGGTTTCCCTAGCGGGAGCACAGATACGCAGTATTTT
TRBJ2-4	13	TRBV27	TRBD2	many	CASAPSGVNIQYF	TGTGCCAGCGCTCCGAGCGGGGTGAACATTCAGTACTTC
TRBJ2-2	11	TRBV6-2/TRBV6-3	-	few	CASSMGGELFF	TGTGCCAGCAGCATGGGAGGGGAGCTGTTTTTT
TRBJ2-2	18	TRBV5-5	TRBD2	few	CASSLGGTTSGSSGELFF	TGTGCCAGCAGCTTGGGAGGGACGACTAGCGGGAGTTCCGGGGAGCTGTTTTTT
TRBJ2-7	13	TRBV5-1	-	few	CASSLEIGDPPDF	TGCGCCAGCAGCTTGGAAATCGGAGATCCCCCGGACTTC
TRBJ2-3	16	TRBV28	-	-	CASTVITGLNTDTQYF	TGTGCCAGCACCGTCATTACGGGACTGAACACAGATACGCAGTATTTT
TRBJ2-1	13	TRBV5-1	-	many	CASSLAGRMEQFF	TGCGCCAGCAGCTTGGCCGGGCGCATGGAGCAGTTCTTC